These T cell receptor beta chains were read from a single sample in a study of beta chain features in type 1 diabetes. Libraries were prepared by immunoSEQ multiplex PCR; TCRdb keeps only in-frame clonotypes and omits some of them. Of hundreds of thousands of clones in the sample, around 15% were seen once. Material: naive CD4+ T cells from blood. The receptors stem from a man between 18 and 29 years old with type 1 diabetes. Each CDR3 is given with its conserved first and last residue. Each record gives: V gene, clone size, D gene, J gene, CDR3 DNA, CDR3 protein. A D gene is named only where the DNA matches it firmly. Size is omitted from some rows. Given values are once, few, many or a class for expanded clones.

>TRBV11-2|NA|NA|TRBJ2-3
TGTGCCAGCAGCCTAAGAGTCTTGTGGCAGGACACAGATACGCAGTATTTT
CASSLRVLWQDTDTQYF
>TRBV18|NA|NA|TRBJ1-1
TGTGCCAGCTCACCTCCCCCGACAGTTTTCACTGAAGCTTTCTTT
CASSPPPTVFTEAFF
>TRBV7-9|few|TRBD2|TRBJ2-1
TGTGCCAGCAGCCGTACGGGCGGGGGGCCCAATGAGCAGTTCTTC
CASSRTGGGPNEQFF
>TRBV29-1|NA|TRBD1|TRBJ1-1
TGCAGCGCCCCGCGACGAGCCGGGACAGGGAACACTGAAGCTTTCTTT
CSAPRRAGTGNTEAFF
>TRBV10-3|NA|NA|TRBJ2-3
TGTGCCACCGGGACGGGGAGTTGGACCGGAGTGTCCACAGATACGCAGTATTTT
CATGTGSWTGVSTDTQYF
>TRBV2|NA|TRBD2|TRBJ2-1
TGTGCCAGCAGTGCATCGGGAGCGGGGAACTACAATGAGCAGTTCTTC
CASSASGAGNYNEQFF
>TRBV11-1|few|NA|TRBJ1-6
TGTGCCAGCAGCCTTCAGGAAGGTAGTTCACCCCTCCACTTT
CASSLQEGSSPLHF
>TRBV9|few|TRBD2|TRBJ2-3
TGTGCCAGCAGCGTAGCTTTGCGGACTAGCGGGGGACTTAGCACAGATACGCAGTATTTT
CASSVALRTSGGLSTDTQYF
>TRBV9|few|TRBD1|TRBJ2-5
TGTGCCAGCAGCGTAGGTGATGACAGGGGCTGGGAGACCCAGTACTTC
CASSVGDDRGWETQYF
>TRBV27|NA|NA|TRBJ1-6
TGTGCCAGCAGTTCTTGGACGGACTCCTATAATTCACCCCTCCACTTT
CASSSWTDSYNSPLHF
>TRBV5-4|NA|NA|TRBJ2-5
TGTGCCAGCAGCCCGGCCGGGCTTTTCCCCGAGACCCAGTACTTC
CASSPAGLFPETQYF
>TRBV4-1|NA|NA|TRBJ2-5
TGCGCCAGCAGCTTCGGAGGGGAAGAGACCCAGTACTTC
CASSFGGEETQYF
>TRBV19|NA|TRBD1|TRBJ2-4
TGTGCCAGTAGTGGGGACAGGGTAACCAAAAACATTCAGTACTTC
CASSGDRVTKNIQYF
>TRBV15|NA|NA|TRBJ1-4
TGTGCCACCAGAAGGGTGGATGAAAAACTGTTTTTT
CATRRVDEKLFF
>TRBV11-2|NA|NA|TRBJ2-7
TGTGCCAGCAGCTCCCTCGAGGGGTTCTACGAGCAGTACTTC
CASSSLEGFYEQYF
>TRBV11-3|NA|NA|TRBJ2-7
TGTGCCAGCAGCTTAGTGTCGGCCCCGGAGCAGTACTTC
CASSLVSAPEQYF
>TRBV4-1|few|NA|TRBJ2-5
TGCGCCAGCAGCCTCTCGAGCGGTCTTGGGGGAGAGACCCAGTACTTC
CASSLSSGLGGETQYF
>TRBV10-3|NA|NA|TRBJ2-2
TGTGCCATCAGTGTCGTGGGGGCCGGGGAGCTGTTTTTT
CAISVVGAGELFF
>TRBV6-5|NA|NA|TRBJ1-1
TGTGCCAGCAGACGAATCACAGGCTACACTGAAGCTTTCTTT
CASRRITGYTEAFF
>TRBV4-1|NA|TRBD1|TRBJ1-2
TGCGCCAGCAGCCAAGGGAAGGGACAGGGGGCGGTGAACTATGGCTACACCTTC
CASSQGKGQGAVNYGYTF
>TRBV19|few|NA|TRBJ2-3
TGTGCCAGTAGTTCGGAGGTTCCTAGCACAGATACGCAGTATTTT
CASSSEVPSTDTQYF
>TRBV5-1|NA|NA|TRBJ1-5
TGCGCCAGCAGCATGGGAGGTAGCAATCAGCCCCAGCATTTT
CASSMGGSNQPQHF
>TRBV2|NA|NA|TRBJ1-1
TGTGCCAGCACCTTGGCCGGCTACACTGAAGCTTTCTTT
CASTLAGYTEAFF
>TRBV6-5|few|TRBD1|TRBJ1-2
TGTGCCAGCAGTTACTCCCGGGCCACAGGGGACTATGGCTACACCTTC
CASSYSRATGDYGYTF
>TRBV11-2|NA|TRBD1|TRBJ2-3
TGTGCCAGCAGCCAATGGGACAGAGAGCCAGATACGCAGTATTTT
CASSQWDREPDTQYF
>TRBV5-1|few|TRBD2|TRBJ2-1
TGCGCCAGCAGCAGGACTAGCGGGGAGGTTGAGCAGTTCTTC
CASSRTSGEVEQFF
>TRBV18|few|TRBD2|TRBJ2-5
TGTGCCAGCTCACCGGGGACTACCCAAGAGACCCAGTACTTC
CASSPGTTQETQYF
>TRBV6-5|few|NA|TRBJ2-3
TGTGCCAGCGGGGCGGCTGGGGGTACGCAGTATTTT
CASGAAGGTQYF
>TRBV7-6|few|NA|TRBJ2-3
TGTGCCAGCAGCTTAGCGGGGGGGCGGCAAGATACGCAGTATTTT
CASSLAGGRQDTQYF
>TRBV2|NA|TRBD1|TRBJ2-7
TGTGCCAGCAGTGAAGTTGACAGGGCCTACGAGCAGTACTTC
CASSEVDRAYEQYF
>TRBV30|NA|NA|TRBJ2-7
TGTGCCTGGGGCCGTAGCGAGCAGTACTTC
CAWGRSEQYF
>TRBV5-1|NA|NA|TRBJ2-1
TGCGCCAGCAGCCAGAACAGGGGGGGCACCTACAATGAGCAGTTCTTC
CASSQNRGGTYNEQFF
>TRBV2|NA|NA|TRBJ1-6
TGTGCCAGCAGTGGGACTAGGGACAATTCACCCCTCCACTTT
CASSGTRDNSPLHF
>TRBV13|few|NA|TRBJ1-2
TGTGCCAGCAGCTTAGTTACCGGTAAAGCTAACTATGGCTACACCTTC
CASSLVTGKANYGYTF
>TRBV19|few|NA|TRBJ2-7
TGTGCCAGTAGTATGAGGGTAGAATCCTACGAGCAGTACTTC
CASSMRVESYEQYF
>TRBV7-8|NA|NA|TRBJ1-5
TGTGCCAGCAGCTTAGAGGGACTAGTGAGCAATCAGCCCCAGCATTTT
CASSLEGLVSNQPQHF
>TRBV29-1|NA|NA|TRBJ1-4
TGCAGCGTTGTGGACTGGGCGCTTAATGAAAAACTGTTTTTT
CSVVDWALNEKLFF
>TRBV10-3|NA|TRBD1|TRBJ2-7
TGTGCCATCAGTGAGTCGCGGACAGGGCACTACGAGCAGTACTTC
CAISESRTGHYEQYF
>TRBV28|NA|NA|TRBJ2-6
TGTGCCAGCGGGGATAACTCTGGGGCCAACGTCCTGACTTTC
CASGDNSGANVLTF
>TRBV6-5|NA|NA|TRBJ1-2
TGTGCCAGCAGTTACTCGCAGGCTAACTATGGCTACACCTTC
CASSYSQANYGYTF
>TRBV10-3|few|TRBD2|TRBJ2-3
TGTGCCATCAGCCCGGGACTAGCGGGGGGGTTTGGGACAGATACGCAGTATTTT
CAISPGLAGGFGTDTQYF
>TRBV30|few|NA|TRBJ1-1
TGTGCCTGGAGTGTAGGGACGGGCTACACTGAAGCTTTCTTT
CAWSVGTGYTEAFF
>TRBV30|few|TRBD1|TRBJ1-1
TGTGCCTGGAGTTTGGGAGGGGGCGGCACTGAAGCTTTCTTT
CAWSLGGGGTEAFF
>TRBV7-2|NA|NA|TRBJ1-2
TGTGCCAGCAGCCATACAGTAGCTAACTATGGCTACACCTTC
CASSHTVANYGYTF
>TRBV7-9|NA|NA|TRBJ2-3
TGTGCCAGCAGCTTGGGGGAGTTCAACACAGATACGCAGTATTTT
CASSLGEFNTDTQYF
>TRBV19|NA|TRBD1|TRBJ1-2
TGTGCCAGTAGTATAGATGGGACAGGACTGTGGGGCTACACCTTC
CASSIDGTGLWGYTF
>TRBV28|few|NA|TRBJ2-3
TGTGCCAGCAGCAAGATGGGGGTCACAGATACGCAGTATTTT
CASSKMGVTDTQYF
>TRBV4-1|NA|NA|TRBJ2-1
TGCGCCAGCAGCCAAGAGTGGGGTGATACAGGGCGGGATGAGCAGTTCTTC
CASSQEWGDTGRDEQFF
>TRBV4-1|few|NA|TRBJ2-1
TGCGCCAGCAGCCAAGATCCGGGGGGCCCCTACAATGAGCAGTTCTTC
CASSQDPGGPYNEQFF
>TRBV7-9|few|NA|TRBJ1-2
TGTGCCAGCAGCATTGGGGGCTCTGGCTACACCTTC
CASSIGGSGYTF
>TRBV9|NA|TRBD2|TRBJ2-1
TGTGCCAGCAGAGGCGGACTAGCGGGGACTTACAATGAGCAGTTCTTC
CASRGGLAGTYNEQFF
>TRBV6-5|few|NA|TRBJ1-1
TGTGCCAGCCAGCCTACCAAATTCACTGAAGCTTTCTTT
CASQPTKFTEAFF
>TRBV19|NA|TRBD2|TRBJ2-1
TGTGCCAGTAACATTCTAGCGGGGGGGCCCTATGAGCAGTTCTTC
CASNILAGGPYEQFF
>TRBV30|NA|TRBD2|TRBJ2-1
TGTGCCTGGAGTGGCGGGGGTGGTGAGCAGTTCTTC
CAWSGGGGEQFF
>TRBV7-3|few|TRBD1|TRBJ1-6
TGTGCCAGCAGCTCCGGGACAGGGTCTAGCTCACCCCTCCACTTT
CASSSGTGSSSPLHF
>TRBV5-4|NA|TRBD1|TRBJ2-7
TGTGCCAGCAGCCCCTTCCCACAGGGGGCTCGACACGAGCAGTACTTC
CASSPFPQGARHEQYF
>TRBV18|NA|NA|TRBJ2-5
TGTGCCAGCTCACCACAGGGGCCAAGGGCCCAGTACTTC
CASSPQGPRAQYF